The T cell receptor beta chain under discussion was sequenced for a study of cytomegalovirus exposure and HLA in healthy donors. The study ran its PCR with 60 Vbeta and 13 Jbeta primers. Assay: immunoSEQ multiplex PCR; the TCRdb copy retains only in-frame clones and omits some. The sample includes 150,000 to 200,000 clones, just over 70% of them seen just once. CDR3 length equals 17 residues. J was trimmed by 1 base and V by 1 base; bases with no gene match: 7. Germline values: CDR1 MGHRA, CDR2 YSYEKL. This clone was seen a single time. The antigen is unknown. Overall study findings and caveats: The study carried out a later analysis of TCR beta sequences. It associated some 17,000 of them with specific HLA alleles at a false discovery rate of 0.05. A later analysis found TCR association rates differed by HLA locus, highest for DRB1 and lowest for HLA-C.

Sequencing input: PBMCs. The chain uses TRBV4-1 and TRBJ2-5, with TRBD2 identical over 9 bases. The TCR comes from a human donor in good health. The CDR3 region has the DNA TGCGCCAGCAGCCAAGGAAGGGGTAGCGGGGGCCAAGAGACCCAGTACTTC. It translates to CASSQGRGSGGQETQYF.